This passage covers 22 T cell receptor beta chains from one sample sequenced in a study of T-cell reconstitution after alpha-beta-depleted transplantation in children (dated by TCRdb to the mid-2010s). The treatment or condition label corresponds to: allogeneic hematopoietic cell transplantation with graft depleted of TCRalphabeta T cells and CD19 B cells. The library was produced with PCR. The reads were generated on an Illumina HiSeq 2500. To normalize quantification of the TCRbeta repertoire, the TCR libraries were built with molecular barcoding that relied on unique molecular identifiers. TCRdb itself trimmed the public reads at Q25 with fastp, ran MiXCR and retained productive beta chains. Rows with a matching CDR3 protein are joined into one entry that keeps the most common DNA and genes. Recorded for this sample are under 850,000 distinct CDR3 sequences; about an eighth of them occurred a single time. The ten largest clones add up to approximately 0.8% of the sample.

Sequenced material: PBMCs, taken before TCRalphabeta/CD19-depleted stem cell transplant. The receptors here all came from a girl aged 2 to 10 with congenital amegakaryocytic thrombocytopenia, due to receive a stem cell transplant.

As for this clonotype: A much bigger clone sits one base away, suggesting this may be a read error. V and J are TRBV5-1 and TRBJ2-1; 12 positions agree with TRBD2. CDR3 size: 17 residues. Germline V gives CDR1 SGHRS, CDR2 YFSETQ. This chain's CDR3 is CASSPGLAGIFYNDQFF. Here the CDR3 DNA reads TGCGCCAGCAGCCCTGGACTAGCGGGAATTTTTTACAATGACCAGTTCTTC.

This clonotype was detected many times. The CDR3: CASSLRVRESRNEQFF. The CDR3 nucleotides read TGTGCCAGCAGTTTGAGGGTGCGGGAGTCAAGGAATGAGCAGTTCTTC. The V and J genes are TRBV12-3 or TRBV12-4 and TRBJ2-1, with TRBD2 matching 7 bases. The CDR3 length is 16 residues. V lost 3 bases, J lost 7 bases, and 12 bases stayed unmatched.

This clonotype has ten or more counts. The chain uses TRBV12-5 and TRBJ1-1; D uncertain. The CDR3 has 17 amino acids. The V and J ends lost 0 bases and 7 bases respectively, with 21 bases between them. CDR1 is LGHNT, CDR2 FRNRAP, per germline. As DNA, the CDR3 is TGTGCTAGTGGTTTGGTACTCGAACGAGGATACAAGGGTGAAGCTTTCTTT. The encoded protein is CASGLVLERGYKGEAFF.

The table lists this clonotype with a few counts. CDR3 DNA sequence: TGTGCCAGCAGCGCAGGCTGGGGACTCTACGGCAATGAGCAGTTCTTC. Translating gives CASSAGWGLYGNEQFF. V gene TRBV7-9 combines with J gene TRBJ2-1, with D perhaps matching TRBD2 (6 bases). Between the trimmed V and J ends, which lost 5 bases and 6 bases, there was a span of 20 bases. This CDR3 is built from 16 residues. The germline V gene encodes CDR1 SEHNR and CDR2 FQNEAQ (reference sequence).

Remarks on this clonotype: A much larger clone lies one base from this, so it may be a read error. The CDR3 protein is CATSLRQGSGELFF. As DNA, the CDR3 is TGCGCCACCAGCTTGCGACAGGGATCCGGGGAGCTGTTTTTT. The gene calls are TRBV5-1 and TRBJ2-2, with 7 bases lining up with TRBD1. CDR1 is SGHRS and CDR2 is YFSETQ in the germline V gene. CDR3 size: 14 residues.

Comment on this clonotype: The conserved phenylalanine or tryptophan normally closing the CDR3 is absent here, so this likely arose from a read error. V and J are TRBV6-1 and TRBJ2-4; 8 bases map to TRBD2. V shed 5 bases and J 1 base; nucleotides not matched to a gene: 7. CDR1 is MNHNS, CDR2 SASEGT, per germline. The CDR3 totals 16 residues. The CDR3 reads CASSPQAGAAKNIQYS. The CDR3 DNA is TGTGCCAGCAGTCCTCAAGCGGGAGCGGCCAAAAACATTCAGTACTCC.

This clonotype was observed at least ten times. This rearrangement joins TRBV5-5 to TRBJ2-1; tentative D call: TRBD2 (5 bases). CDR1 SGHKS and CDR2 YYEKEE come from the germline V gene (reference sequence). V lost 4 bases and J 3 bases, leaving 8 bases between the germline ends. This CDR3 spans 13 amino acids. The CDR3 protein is CASSVTIYNEQFF. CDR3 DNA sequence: TGTGCCAGCAGCGTGACTATCTACAATGAGCAGTTCTTC. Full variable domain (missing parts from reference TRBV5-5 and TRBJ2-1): DAGVTQSPTHLIKTRGQQVTLRCSPISGHKSVSWYQQVLGQGPQFIFQYYEKEERGRGNFPDRFSARQFPNYSSELNVNALLLGDSALYLCASSVTIYNEQFFGPGTRLTVL.

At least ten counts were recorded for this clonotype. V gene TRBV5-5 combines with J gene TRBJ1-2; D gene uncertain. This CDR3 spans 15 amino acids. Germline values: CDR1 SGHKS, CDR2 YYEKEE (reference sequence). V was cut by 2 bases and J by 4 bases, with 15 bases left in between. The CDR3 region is CASSFPFNDGYGYTF. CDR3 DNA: TGTGCCAGCAGCTTCCCTTTCAATGATGGCTATGGCTACACCTTC.

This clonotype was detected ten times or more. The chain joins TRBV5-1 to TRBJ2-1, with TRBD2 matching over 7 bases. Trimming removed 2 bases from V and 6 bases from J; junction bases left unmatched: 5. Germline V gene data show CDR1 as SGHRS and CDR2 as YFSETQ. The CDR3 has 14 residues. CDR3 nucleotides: TGCGCCAGCAGCTTACGGGAGGATGGCAATGAGCAGTTCTTC. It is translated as CASSLREDGNEQFF. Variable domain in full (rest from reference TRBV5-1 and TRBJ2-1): KAGVTQTPRYLIKTRGQQVTLSCSPISGHRSVSWYQQTPGQGLQFLFEYFSETQRNKGNFPGRFSGRQFSNSRSEMNVSTLELGDSALYLCASSLREDGNEQFFGPGTRLTVL.

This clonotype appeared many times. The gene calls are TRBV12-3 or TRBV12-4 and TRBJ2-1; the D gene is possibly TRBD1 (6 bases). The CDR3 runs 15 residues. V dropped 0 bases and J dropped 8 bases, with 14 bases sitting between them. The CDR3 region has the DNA TGTGCCAGCAGTTTAGCCCTACAGGGATTGGATGAGCAGTTCTTC. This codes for CASSLALQGLDEQFF.

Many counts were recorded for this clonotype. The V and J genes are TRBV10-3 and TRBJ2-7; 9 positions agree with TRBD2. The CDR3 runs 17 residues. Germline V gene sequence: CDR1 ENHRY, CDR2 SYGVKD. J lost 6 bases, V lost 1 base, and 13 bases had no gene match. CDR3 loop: CAISEWGVVAGVPEQYF. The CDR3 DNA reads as TGTGCCATCAGTGAGTGGGGGGTGGTAGCGGGAGTTCCCGAGCAGTACTTC.

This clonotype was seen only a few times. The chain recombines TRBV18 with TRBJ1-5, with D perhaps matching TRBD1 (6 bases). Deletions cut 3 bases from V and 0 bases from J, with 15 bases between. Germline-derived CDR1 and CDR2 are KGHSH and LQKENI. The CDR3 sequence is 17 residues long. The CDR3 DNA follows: TGTGCCAGCTCACCCGACAGGAGGATTTATAGCAATCAGCCCCAGCATTTT. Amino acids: CASSPDRRIYSNQPQHF.

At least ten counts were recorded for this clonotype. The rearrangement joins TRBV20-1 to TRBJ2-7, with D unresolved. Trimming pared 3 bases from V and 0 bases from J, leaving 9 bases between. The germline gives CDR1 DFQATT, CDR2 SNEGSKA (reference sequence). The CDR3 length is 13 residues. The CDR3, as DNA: TGCAGTGCTAGTTCTCCGGGCTCCTACGAGCAGTACTTC. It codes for CSASSPGSYEQYF.

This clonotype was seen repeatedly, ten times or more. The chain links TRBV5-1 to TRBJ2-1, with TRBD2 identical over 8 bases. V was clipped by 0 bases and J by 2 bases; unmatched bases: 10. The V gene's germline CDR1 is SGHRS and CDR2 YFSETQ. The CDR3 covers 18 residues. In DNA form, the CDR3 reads TGCGCCAGCAGCTTGGCTTCTGTCAGCGGGAGCACCTACAATGAGCAGTTCTTC. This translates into CASSLASVSGSTYNEQFF. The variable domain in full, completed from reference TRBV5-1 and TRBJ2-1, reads KAGVTQTPRYLIKTRGQQVTLSCSPISGHRSVSWYQQTPGQGLQFLFEYFSETQRNKGNFPGRFSGRQFSNSRSEMNVSTLELGDSALYLCASSLASVSGSTYNEQFFGPGTRLTVL.

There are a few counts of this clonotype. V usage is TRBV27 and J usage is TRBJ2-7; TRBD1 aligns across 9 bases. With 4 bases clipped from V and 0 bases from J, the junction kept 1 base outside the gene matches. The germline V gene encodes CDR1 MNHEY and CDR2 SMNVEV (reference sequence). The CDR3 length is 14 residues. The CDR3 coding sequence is TGTGCCAGCAGTTCACAGGGGGCCTCCTACGAGCAGTACTTC. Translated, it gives CASSSQGASYEQYF.

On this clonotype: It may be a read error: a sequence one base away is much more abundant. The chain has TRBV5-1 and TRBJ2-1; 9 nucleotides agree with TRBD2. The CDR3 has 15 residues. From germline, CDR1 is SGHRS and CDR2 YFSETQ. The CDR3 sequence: CASSSTSGPYNEQSF. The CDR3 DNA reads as TGCGCCAGCAGCTCGACTAGCGGTCCCTACAATGAGCAGTCCTTC.

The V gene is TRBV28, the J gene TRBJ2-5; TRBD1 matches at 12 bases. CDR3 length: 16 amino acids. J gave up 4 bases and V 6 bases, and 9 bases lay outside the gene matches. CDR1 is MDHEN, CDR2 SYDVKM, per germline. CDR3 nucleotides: TGTGCCAGCAGCGACAACCCGGGACAGGGGGCAGAGACCCAGTACTTC. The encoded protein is CASSDNPGQGAETQYF.

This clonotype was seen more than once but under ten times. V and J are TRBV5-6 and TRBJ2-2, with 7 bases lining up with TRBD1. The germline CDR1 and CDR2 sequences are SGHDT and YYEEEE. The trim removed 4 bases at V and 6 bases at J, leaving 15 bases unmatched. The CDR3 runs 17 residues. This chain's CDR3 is CASSLARDRSFPGELFF. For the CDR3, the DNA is TGTGCCAGCAGCCTTGCCCGGGACAGAAGCTTCCCCGGGGAGCTGTTTTTT.

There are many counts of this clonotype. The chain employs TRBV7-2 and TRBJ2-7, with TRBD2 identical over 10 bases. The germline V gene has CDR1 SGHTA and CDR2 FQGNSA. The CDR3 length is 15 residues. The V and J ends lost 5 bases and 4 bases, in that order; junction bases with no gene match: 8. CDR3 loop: CASSSGPSGSYEQYF. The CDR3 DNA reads TGTGCCAGCAGCAGTGGGCCTAGCGGGAGTTACGAGCAGTACTTC.

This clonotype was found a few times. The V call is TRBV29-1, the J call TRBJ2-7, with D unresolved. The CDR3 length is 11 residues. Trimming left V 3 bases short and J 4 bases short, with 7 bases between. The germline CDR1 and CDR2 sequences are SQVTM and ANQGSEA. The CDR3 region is CSVDGDYEQYF. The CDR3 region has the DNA TGCAGCGTTGATGGTGATTACGAGCAGTACTTC.

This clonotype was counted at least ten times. The CDR3 region is CSVDRVNTEAFF. Written as DNA, the CDR3 is TGCAGCGTTGACCGAGTTAACACTGAAGCTTTCTTT. The chain uses TRBV29-1 and TRBJ1-1; D not certain. With 3 bases removed from V and 2 bases from J, the gap between germline ends came to 7 bases. This CDR3 comprises 12 residues. CDR1 is SQVTM and CDR2 is ANQGSEA in the germline V gene. Variable domain in full (rest from reference TRBV29-1 and TRBJ1-1): SAVISQKPSRDICQRGTSLTIQCQVDSQVTMMFWYRQQPGQSLTLIATANQGSEATYESGFVIDKFPISRPNLTFSTLTVSNMSPEDSSIYLCSVDRVNTEAFFGQGTRLTVV.

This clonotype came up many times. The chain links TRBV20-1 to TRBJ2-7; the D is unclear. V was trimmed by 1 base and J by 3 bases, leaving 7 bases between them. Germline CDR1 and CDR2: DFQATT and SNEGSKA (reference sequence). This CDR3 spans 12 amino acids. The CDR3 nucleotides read TGCAGTGCTAGAGGACCTTACTACGAGCAGTACTTC. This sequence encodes CSARGPYYEQYF.